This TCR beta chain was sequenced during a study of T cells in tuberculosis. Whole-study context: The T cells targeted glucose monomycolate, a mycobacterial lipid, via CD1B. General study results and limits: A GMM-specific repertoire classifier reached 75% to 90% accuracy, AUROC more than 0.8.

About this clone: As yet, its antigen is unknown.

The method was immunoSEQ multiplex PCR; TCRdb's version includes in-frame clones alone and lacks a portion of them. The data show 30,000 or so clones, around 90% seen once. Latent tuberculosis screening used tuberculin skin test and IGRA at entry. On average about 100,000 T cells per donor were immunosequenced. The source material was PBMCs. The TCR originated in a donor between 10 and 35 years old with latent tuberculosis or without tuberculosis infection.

The CDR3 bases are TGTGCCAGCTGCCAGGGACAGTTGAACACTGAAGCTTTCTTT. This translates into CASCQGQLNTEAFF. The chain uses TRBV6-1 and TRBJ1-1; TRBD1 agrees at 7 bases. Germline lookup yields CDR1 MNHNS and CDR2 SASEGT. The CDR3 is 14 amino acids. V lost 8 bases to trimming and J lost 0 bases; unmatched junction nucleotides: 6.